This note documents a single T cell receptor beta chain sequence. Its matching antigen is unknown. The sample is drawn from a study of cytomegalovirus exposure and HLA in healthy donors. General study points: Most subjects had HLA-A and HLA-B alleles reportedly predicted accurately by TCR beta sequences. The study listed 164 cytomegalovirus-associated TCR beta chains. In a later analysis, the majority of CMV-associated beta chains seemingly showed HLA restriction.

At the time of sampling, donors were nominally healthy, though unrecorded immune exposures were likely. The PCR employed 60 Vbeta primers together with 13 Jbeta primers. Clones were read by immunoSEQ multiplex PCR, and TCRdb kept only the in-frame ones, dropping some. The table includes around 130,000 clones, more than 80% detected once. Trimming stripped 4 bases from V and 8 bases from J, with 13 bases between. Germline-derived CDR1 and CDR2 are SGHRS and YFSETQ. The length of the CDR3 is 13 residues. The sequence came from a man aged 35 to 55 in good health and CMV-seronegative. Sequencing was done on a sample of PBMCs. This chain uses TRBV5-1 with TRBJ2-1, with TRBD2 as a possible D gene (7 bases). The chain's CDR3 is CASSAGEGYEQFF. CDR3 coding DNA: TGCGCCAGCAGCGCAGGGGAGGGCTATGAGCAGTTCTTC.